This T cell receptor (beta chain) was observed in a study of lymphopenia after photon versus proton radiotherapy. Germline CDR1 reads SEHNR; CDR2 reads FQNEAQ (reference sequence). J gave up 2 bases and V 5 bases, and 4 bases lay outside the gene matches. The CDR3 consists of 16 residues. Sequencing used immunoSEQ multiplex PCR; TCRdb keeps in-frame clones, though not all of them. This sample has approximately 50,000 clones; about 86% occur once, and the top ten carry less than 30%. V usage is TRBV7-9 and J usage is TRBJ2-3, with 13 bases fitting TRBD2. The receptor comes from a man aged 45-65 years with gastric cancer. Sample: peripheral blood, taken from a patient treated with photon-based radiotherapy. The DNA for the CDR3 is TGTGCCAGCAGCCGGGGACTAGCGGGATCCACAGATACGCAGTATTTT. The encoded protein is CASSRGLAGSTDTQYF.